This T cell receptor (beta chain) was obtained from a study of blood T cell repertoires in COVID-19. Study background: Samples representing acute and convalescent COVID-19 were sourced from the United States, Italy and Spain. Sources were T cells, B-cell-depleted T cells, or PBMCs; the material itself was cDNA or gDNA.

Source study methods: Amplification of reference gene primers was used by the study to estimate nucleated cell counts. Generated by immunoSEQ multiplex PCR, the TCRdb table keeps only in-frame clones and is missing some. V, J and clone size are those of that table, while D and trimming were read from the DNA. In the table there are roughly 80,000 clones, about 88% of which are singletons. The sample taken for sequencing was peripheral blood. The TCR comes from a woman of 80 years or more with acute or convalescent COVID-19.

The CDR3 sequence is CASSQESVPSYEQYF. The CDR3 DNA is TGCGCCAGCAGCCAAGAATCAGTCCCCTCCTACGAGCAGTACTTC. The chain employs TRBV4-3 and TRBJ2-7; D ambiguous. Germline CDR1 is LGHNA and CDR2 is YSLEER. This CDR3 contains 15 residues. The V end was cut by 0 bases, the J end by 0 bases, with 9 bases between.